The text below deals with one TCR beta chain. The antigen is not known. Before sequencing, viral peptide pools were used by the ViraFEST assay to expand antigen-specific CD4+ T cells. Subsequent to a culture period of around eleven days, CD4+ T cells were isolated. Neither prior SARS-CoV-2 infection nor positive nucleocapsid antibodies were present in the vaccine recipients. This sample stems from a study of vaccination effects on CD4 cells after COVID-19. The CDR3 is made up of 14 amino acids. V was pared by 4 bases and J by 4 bases, with 6 bases of the junction left unmatched. Germline CDR1 and CDR2: SGHRS and YFSETQ. Study observations and caveats: A shortage of convalescent patients and an absence of early post-infection timepoints characterized the study.

The assay was immunoSEQ multiplex PCR, and TCRdb's table has in-frame clones only and misses some. The sample contains about 23,000 clones, 68% of which appear only once. This rearrangement joins TRBV5-1 to TRBJ2-7; TRBD1 matches at 9 bases. This clonotype originated in a human donor who received a COVID-19 vaccine. The sample here was CD4+ T cells from PBMCs cultured with HCoV-NL63 spike peptides, taken before COVID-19 vaccination. CDR3 nucleotide sequence: TGCGCCAGCAGCCAAGCGACAGGGGGATACGAGCAGTACTTC. Its protein is CASSQATGGYEQYF.